Given below is one T cell receptor beta chain in context. Up to 2 ug genomic DNA was used for TCRB CDR3 amplification. The repertoire was sequenced with immunoSEQ multiplex PCR; TCRdb's copy has only in-frame clones and lacks some. The sample has over 55,000 clones, roughly 79% seen once; the top ten hold roughly 7.9%. Germline assignment: CDR1 SGHRS and CDR2 YFSETQ. V dropped 0 bases and J dropped 3 bases, with 10 bases sitting between them. The CDR3 is 14 residues long. Fresh-frozen tumor tissue and more than two years of survival data were available for all. These data belong to a study of glioma-infiltrating T cells after dendritic cell vaccination. About the study: Samples are from glioblastoma patients in Phase I and II dendritic cell vaccine trials.

This receptor was identified in a human donor with glioblastoma. The source was blood, collected before dendritic cell vaccination. The chain combines TRBV5-1 with TRBJ2-7, with D tentatively TRBD1 (6 bases). In DNA, the CDR3 is TGCGCCAGCAGCTTGGCTCAGGGGAGCTACGAGCAGTACTTC. Its translation is CASSLAQGSYEQYF.